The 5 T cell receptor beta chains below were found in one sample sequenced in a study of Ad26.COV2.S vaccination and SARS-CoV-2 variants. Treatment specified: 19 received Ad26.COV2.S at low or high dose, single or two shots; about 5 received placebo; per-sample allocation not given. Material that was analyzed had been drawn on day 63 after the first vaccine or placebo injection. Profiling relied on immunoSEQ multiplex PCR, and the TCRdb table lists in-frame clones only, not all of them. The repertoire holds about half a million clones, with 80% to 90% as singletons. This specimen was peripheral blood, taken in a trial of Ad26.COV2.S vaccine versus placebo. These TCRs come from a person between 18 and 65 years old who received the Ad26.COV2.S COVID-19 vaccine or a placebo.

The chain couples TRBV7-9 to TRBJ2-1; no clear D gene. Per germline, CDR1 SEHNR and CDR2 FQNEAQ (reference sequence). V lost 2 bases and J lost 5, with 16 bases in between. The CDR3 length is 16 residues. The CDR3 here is CASSLLRLDYNNEQFF. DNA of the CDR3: TGTGCCAGCAGCTTATTAAGGCTAGATTACAACAATGAGCAGTTCTTC.

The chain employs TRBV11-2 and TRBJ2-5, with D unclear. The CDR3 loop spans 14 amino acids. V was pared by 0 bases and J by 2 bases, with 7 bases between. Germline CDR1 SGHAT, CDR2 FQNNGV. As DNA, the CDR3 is TGTGCCAGCAGCTTAGATGGGGAACAAGAGACCCAGTACTTC. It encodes CASSLDGEQETQYF.

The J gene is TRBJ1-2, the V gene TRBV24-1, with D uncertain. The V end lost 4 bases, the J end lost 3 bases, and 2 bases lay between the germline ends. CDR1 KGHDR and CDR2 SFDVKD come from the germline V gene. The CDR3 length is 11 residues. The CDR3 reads CATSDHYGYTF. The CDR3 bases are TGTGCCACCAGTGACCACTATGGCTACACCTTC.

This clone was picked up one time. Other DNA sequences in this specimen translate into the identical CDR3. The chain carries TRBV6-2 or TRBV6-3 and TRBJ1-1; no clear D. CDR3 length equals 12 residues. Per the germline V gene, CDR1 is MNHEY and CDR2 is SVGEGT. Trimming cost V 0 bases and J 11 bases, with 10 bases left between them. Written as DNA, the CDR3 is TGTGCCAGCAGTTACTCGAATAGAGCGGCTTTCTTT. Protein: CASSYSNRAAFF.

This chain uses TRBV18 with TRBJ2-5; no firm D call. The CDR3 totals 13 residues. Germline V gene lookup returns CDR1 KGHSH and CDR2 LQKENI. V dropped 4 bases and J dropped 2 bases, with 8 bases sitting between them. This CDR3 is CASSQGSQETQYF. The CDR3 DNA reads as TGTGCCAGCTCACAAGGCAGTCAAGAGACCCAGTACTTC. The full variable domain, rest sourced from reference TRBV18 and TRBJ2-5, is NAGVMQNPRHLVRRRGQEARLRCSPMKGHSHVYWYRQLPEEGLKFMVYLQKENIIDESGMPKERFSAEFPKEGPSILRIQQVVRGDSAAYFCASSQGSQETQYFGPGTRLLVL.